Shown below are 9 T cell receptor beta chains from a single sample sequenced in a study of blood T cells in healthy people across ages. Using a J-beta primer mix together with a sample-barcoded 5' primer, a second PCR was run for roughly 7 to 11 cycles. One entry per CDR3 protein, called by TCRdb with MiXCR from the 5' RACE reads. The data contain 540,000 or so distinct CDR3 sequences, about 26% of them seen just once; the ten biggest clones take up approximately 17%. Sequencing input: blood. These TCRs come from an older woman in good health.

This clonotype has only a few counts. The chain has TRBV4-2 and TRBJ2-7, with 7 bases aligning to TRBD1. The CDR3 consists of 13 residues. J was trimmed by 5 bases and V by 11 bases; bases with no gene match: 12. Looked up from germline, CDR1 is LGHNA and CDR2 is YNFKEQ. The CDR3 protein is CAAGRTGGDEQYF. CDR3 bases: TGTGCCGCCGGTCGGACAGGTGGGGACGAGCAGTACTTC.

The sample holds a few counts of this clonotype. The genes are TRBV20-1 and TRBJ2-5; D is undetermined. CDR3 length equals 13 residues. CDR1 is DFQATT, CDR2 SNEGSKA, per germline (reference sequence). V was trimmed by 2 bases and J by 0 bases, leaving 7 bases between them. The CDR3 nucleotides are TGCAGTGCTAGAAACGCTCACCAAGAGACCCAGTACTTC. Protein product: CSARNAHQETQYF.

This sequence joins TRBV18 and TRBJ2-7; D unclear. There are 13 residues in the CDR3. V lost 2 bases and J lost 2, with 7 bases in between. CDR1 is KGHSH, CDR2 LQKENI, per germline. CDR3 coding DNA: TGTGCCAGCTCACCAAGGTCCACCTACGAGCAGTACTTC. It codes for CASSPRSTYEQYF.

This clonotype was detected a few times. The chain is built from TRBV29-1 and TRBJ1-2; D remains ambiguous. Germline CDR1 and CDR2: SQVTM and ANQGSEA. This CDR3 is 12 amino acids long. Trimming took 5 bases from V and 9 from J, leaving 16 bases between them. The CDR3 DNA follows: TGCAGCGTTAACCGGGATCCACGAAGCTACACCTTC. Translation: CSVNRDPRSYTF.

The genes are TRBV11-3 and TRBJ1-1, with D tentatively TRBD1 (5 bases). Between the trimmed V and J ends, which lost 2 bases and 10 bases, there was a span of 14 bases. The length of the CDR3 is 13 residues. Germline V gene sequence: CDR1 SGHNT, CDR2 YENEEA. The CDR3 is CASSLSLGGGAFF. In DNA, the CDR3 is TGTGCCAGCAGCTTAAGCCTTGGTGGGGGAGCTTTCTTT.

In its sample, this clonotype was seen a few times. V is TRBV7-6 and J is TRBJ1-1, with D hard to call. Germline V gene data show CDR1 as SGHVS and CDR2 as FNYEAQ. The germline V and J ends were trimmed by 1 base and 2 bases, with 5 bases remaining between them. CDR3 size: 13 residues. CDR3 sequence (DNA): TGTGCCAGCAGCTTAGTCACCAACACTGAAGCTTTCTTT. It codes for CASSLVTNTEAFF.

In this sample, this clonotype turned up many times. The chain combines TRBV6-2 or TRBV6-3 with TRBJ2-5, with TRBD2 matching over 11 bases. Germline-derived CDR1 and CDR2 are MNHEY and SVGEGT. Trimming cost V 6 bases and J 5 bases; bases outside gene matches: 8. The CDR3 has 15 amino acids. This CDR3 is CASSPGLAGTETQYF. In DNA, the CDR3 is TGTGCCAGCAGCCCCGGACTAGCGGGCACCGAGACCCAGTACTTC.

The sample holds a few counts of this clonotype. The rearrangement uses TRBV29-1 and TRBJ1-1; TRBD1 agrees at 7 bases. The CDR3 is 13 residues long. Germline loops: CDR1 SQVTM, CDR2 ANQGSEA. V gave up 4 bases and J gave up 5 bases; unmatched junction bases: 7. This CDR3 is CSVGSQGGTEAFF. In DNA, the CDR3 is TGCAGCGTTGGGTCGCAGGGGGGGACTGAAGCTTTCTTT.

This clonotype was recorded a few times. This sequence joins TRBV6-5 and TRBJ2-7; D possibly corresponds to TRBD1 (5 bases). Germline-derived CDR1 and CDR2 are MNHEY and SVGAGI. This CDR3 has 14 amino acids. Trimming cost V 7 bases and J 1 base, with 14 bases left between them. For the CDR3, the DNA is TGTGCCAGCATGGGGTGGACATCGTCCTACGAGCAGTACTTC. Protein product: CASMGWTSSYEQYF.